Listed below are T cell receptor beta chains from one sample, sequenced in a study of OX40 agonist ivuxolimab in advanced cancers. Clones were read by immunoSEQ multiplex PCR, and TCRdb kept only the in-frame ones, dropping some. The table records about 72,000 clones, 85% to 90% of them present only once. The sequencing here drew on CD4+ or CD8+ T cells sorted from blood, taken in a trial of the OX40 agonist ivuxolimab. All receptors come from an adult with an advanced solid tumor such as melanoma, head and neck, liver or kidney cancer. The CDR3 runs from the conserved cysteine through the conserved F or W. A D gene is named only where the DNA matches it firmly. Only part of the rows carry a size: once, few, many, or a class if the clone is expanded.

few,.,TRBJ2-7,TRBV25-1,CASSDNLALEQYF,TGTGCCAGCAGTGATAATCTGGCCCTCGAGCAGTACTTC
.,.,TRBJ1-1,TRBV6-1,CASSREGHTEAFF,TGTGCCAGCAGTAGGGAGGGGCACACTGAAGCTTTCTTT
once,.,TRBJ2-7,TRBV11-1,CASSLGGDLRGQYF,TGTGCCAGCAGCTTAGGGGGCGACCTACGGGGGCAGTACTTC
once,TRBD2,TRBJ2-1,TRBV5-6,CASSPPGLAGGNEQFF,TGTGCCAGCAGCCCGCCAGGACTAGCGGGTGGCAATGAGCAGTTCTTC
.,TRBD2,TRBJ2-1,TRBV7-8,CASSLGRGLAGGYNEQFF,TGTGCCAGCAGCTTAGGGCGCGGACTAGCGGGAGGCTACAATGAGCAGTTCTTC
.,TRBD1,TRBJ1-2,TRBV7-9,CASSFPGTGLGYTF,TGTGCCAGCAGCTTCCCCGGGACAGGGCTCGGCTACACCTTC
.,TRBD1,TRBJ2-1,TRBV19,CASSTTGVHEQFF,TGTGCCAGTAGCACAACAGGGGTGCATGAGCAGTTCTTC
.,.,TRBJ2-2,TRBV13,CASSFRRDPNTGELFF,TGTGCCAGCAGCTTCAGGCGGGACCCGAACACCGGGGAGCTGTTTTTT
few,TRBD2,TRBJ2-3,TRBV6-5,CASSYSPREGDTQYF,TGTGCCAGCAGTTACTCGCCTCGGGAGGGTGATACGCAGTATTTT
few,TRBD1,TRBJ2-7,TRBV5-1,CASSSWRQGTYEQYF,TGCGCCAGCAGCTCTTGGAGACAGGGTACCTACGAGCAGTACTTC
.,.,TRBJ2-2,TRBV12-5,CASGLVLRGLLTNTGELFF,TGTGCTAGTGGTTTGGTTTTAAGAGGCCTACTTACGAACACCGGGGAGCTGTTTTTT
.,TRBD1,TRBJ1-2,TRBV28,CASSRGTGGLNYGYTF,TGTGCCAGCAGCCGAGGGACAGGGGGCTTGAACTATGGCTACACCTTC
.,TRBD2,TRBJ2-1,TRBV5-1,CASSLEVAGGRGNEQFF,TGCGCCAGCAGCTTGGAGGTAGCGGGAGGGAGAGGAAATGAGCAGTTCTTC
few,TRBD2,TRBJ2-5,TRBV28,CASCKGLAEQETQYF,TGTGCCAGCTGCAAAGGACTAGCGGAACAAGAGACCCAGTACTTC
once,.,TRBJ1-2,TRBV6-1,CASSASVGGVYYGYTF,TGTGCCAGCAGTGCCTCGGTCGGGGGCGTCTACTATGGCTACACCTTC
.,TRBD1,TRBJ1-2,TRBV2,CASSGTGVGYTF,TGTGCCAGTAGCGGGACAGGGGTTGGCTACACCTTC
.,.,TRBJ2-1,TRBV6-1,CASRSIQYNEQFF,TGTGCCAGCAGATCGATCCAATACAATGAGCAGTTCTTC
.,.,TRBJ2-7,TRBV5-1,CASRTSTGEVSYEQYF,TGCGCCAGCAGAACGAGTACCGGGGAGGTCTCCTACGAGCAGTACTTC
.,.,TRBJ1-6,TRBV6-5,CASSSLRSYNSPLHF,TGTGCCAGCAGTTCCCTTCGCTCCTATAATTCACCCCTCCACTTT
.,TRBD1,TRBJ1-6,TRBV7-6,CASSFGEGQGNSPLHF,TGTGCCAGCAGCTTTGGCGAAGGACAGGGGAATTCACCCCTCCACTTT
.,.,TRBJ2-7,TRBV30,CAWSLGQSYEQYF,TGTGCCTGGAGTTTAGGACAGAGCTACGAGCAGTACTTC
.,.,TRBJ1-5,TRBV30,CAWSVPSGRQPQHF,TGTGCCTGGAGTGTACCGTCCGGCAGGCAGCCCCAGCATTTT
.,TRBD1,TRBJ2-1,TRBV28,CASSPLDRGAMGEQFF,TGTGCCAGCAGCCCCTTGGACAGGGGTGCCATGGGTGAGCAGTTCTTC
.,.,TRBJ2-3,TRBV7-9,CASSLGEQPTDTQYF,TGTGCCAGCAGCTTAGGCGAGCAACCTACAGATACGCAGTATTTT
.,.,TRBJ2-7,TRBV2,CASSESGLPREQYF,TGTGCCAGCAGTGAGTCGGGACTGCCCCGGGAGCAGTACTTC
.,.,TRBJ2-7,TRBV6-5,CAADNEQYF,TGTGCCGCGGACAACGAGCAGTACTTC
.,.,TRBJ1-1,TRBV5-1,CASSLGPRALNTEAFF,TGCGCCAGCAGCTTGGGCCCCCGGGCACTGAACACTGAAGCTTTCTTT
.,.,TRBJ2-1,TRBV2,CASTQYNEQFF,TGTGCCAGCACCCAGTACAATGAGCAGTTCTTC
.,.,TRBJ2-1,TRBV27,CASSLRLDSSYNEQFF,TGTGCCAGCAGTCTGAGACTCGATAGCTCCTACAATGAGCAGTTCTTC
.,TRBD2,TRBJ2-5,TRBV7-3,CASSQGAGLAAVETQYF,TGTGCCAGCAGCCAAGGAGCGGGACTAGCGGCCGTAGAGACCCAGTACTTC
.,.,TRBJ1-1,TRBV19,CASTNPPSEAFF,TGTGCCAGTACCAATCCCCCATCTGAAGCTTTCTTT
.,TRBD2,TRBJ2-7,TRBV5-8,CASSPGLAGSSYEQYF,TGTGCCAGCAGCCCCGGACTAGCGGGAAGCTCCTACGAGCAGTACTTC
.,TRBD2,TRBJ2-5,TRBV9,CASSVAGTSGGMETQYF,TGTGCCAGCAGCGTAGCTGGGACTAGCGGAGGGATGGAGACCCAGTACTTC
.,.,TRBJ2-2,TRBV5-1,CASSLVTAANTGELFF,TGCGCCAGCAGCTTAGTCACGGCGGCTAACACCGGGGAGCTGTTTTTT
.,.,TRBJ2-3,TRBV11-1,CASSLVTETDTQYF,TGTGCCAGCAGCTTAGTTACTGAGACAGATACGCAGTATTTT
.,.,TRBJ2-7,TRBV10-1,CASSPKGTLYEQYF,TGCGCCAGCTCCCCCAAAGGGACTCTCTACGAGCAGTACTTC
.,.,TRBJ2-5,TRBV29-1,CSVEERSGVSETQYF,TGCAGCGTTGAAGAGCGGTCAGGGGTTTCAGAGACCCAGTACTTC
few,.,TRBJ2-2,TRBV2,CASSRITTNTGELFF,TGTGCCAGCAGCCGCATAACCACGAACACCGGGGAGCTGTTTTTT
.,.,TRBJ1-2,TRBV6-1,CASSLGEKANYGYTF,TGTGCCAGCAGCCTGGGGGAGAAAGCTAACTATGGCTACACCTTC
.,.,TRBJ2-7,TRBV19,CASSAAPGSPYEQYF,TGTGCCAGTAGCGCAGCGCCGGGGTCCCCCTACGAGCAGTACTTC